This is a list of T cell receptor beta chains from one sample in a study of shared clonotypes between healthy human individuals. Sequenced by immunoSEQ multiplex PCR; TCRdb stores in-frame clones only, minus some. The table includes about 530,000 clones, 95% to 97% detected once. The source material was naive CD4+ T cells sorted from blood. All receptors derive from a woman between 25 and 40 years old in good health. Each CDR3 is given with its conserved first and last residue. The D gene is left open where the match is weak. Rows may omit the clone size; those that give it use once, few, many or a size class.

TRBV9	TRBJ2-2	once	-	TGTGCCAGCAGCGTAACCTTCGTGAACACCGGGGAGCTGTTTTTT	CASSVTFVNTGELFF
TRBV6-1	TRBJ2-7	once	TRBD2	TGTGCCAGCAGCACTCCGGTGGCGGGAGATGGCGAGCAGTACTTC	CASSTPVAGDGEQYF
TRBV6-6	TRBJ2-1	-	TRBD2	TGTGCCAGCAGTCTACTAGCGGGAGGGGCCAATGAGCAGTTCTTC	CASSLLAGGANEQFF
TRBV6-1	TRBJ2-7	-	TRBD1	TGTGCCAGCAGTGTGACAGGGTGGAACGAGCAGTACTTC	CASSVTGWNEQYF
TRBV27	TRBJ2-7	-	TRBD2	TGTGCCAGCAGTTTCAAGCGGGAGTCTTACGAGCAGTACTTC	CASSFKRESYEQYF
TRBV29-1	TRBJ2-7	-	-	TGCAGCGTTTGTTCAGGACGTTTGCAGTACTTC	CSVCSGRLQYF
TRBV7-9	TRBJ2-7	-	-	TGTGCCAGCAGTCAATGGCCGGGGGCCGGGGTCGACGAGCAGTACTTC	CASSQWPGAGVDEQYF
TRBV5-1	TRBJ2-2	-	TRBD2	TGCGCCAGCAGCTCCGGGACTAGCGGGACGAACACCGGGGAGCTGTTTTTT	CASSSGTSGTNTGELFF
TRBV28	TRBJ2-7	-	TRBD2	TGTGCCAGCAGTTCAGGGAGGGGTATGAGGGAGCAGTACTTC	CASSSGRGMREQYF
TRBV7-9	TRBJ1-5	-	-	TGTGCCAGCAGCCCAGGGGGCAATCAGCCCCAGCATTTT	CASSPGGNQPQHF
TRBV5-1	TRBJ2-7	-	-	TGCGCCAGCAGCCCCGGGATAACCTACGAGCAGTACTTC	CASSPGITYEQYF
TRBV5-1	TRBJ1-1	-	-	TGCGCCAGCAGCTTGGCACAGAGTACTGAAGCTTTCTTT	CASSLAQSTEAFF
TRBV10-2	TRBJ1-5	-	-	TGCGCCAGCTGGCCCTCGGGAAGCAATCAGCCCCAGCATTTT	CASWPSGSNQPQHF
TRBV7-9	TRBJ1-2	-	-	TGTGCCAGCAGCCCAGAGGCACGGTCCGACTATGGCTACACCTTC	CASSPEARSDYGYTF
TRBV5-1	TRBJ2-7	-	-	TGCGCCAGCAGCCTACAGGGCCTTCCTTTCTACGAGCAGTACTTC	CASSLQGLPFYEQYF
TRBV19	TRBJ2-3	-	-	TGTGCCAGTAGTGAGACCGGGATAGGATTTACAGATACGCAGTATTTT	CASSETGIGFTDTQYF
TRBV5-1	TRBJ1-2	-	TRBD1	TGCGCCAGCAGGCAAGGGACAGGGGAAACCCGCTACACCTTC	CASRQGTGETRYTF
TRBV19	TRBJ2-1	-	TRBD1	TGTGCCAGTACCGAACACAGGGGGACGAAGTTCTTC	CASTEHRGTKFF
TRBV28	TRBJ1-6	-	TRBD1	TGTGCCAGCAGAGTGACAGGGTTGGGTTCCTATAATTCACCCCTCCACTTT	CASRVTGLGSYNSPLHF
TRBV5-1	TRBJ2-7	-	TRBD1	TGCGCCAGCAGCTTGGCATACGACAGGGCAACCTACGAGCAGTACTTC	CASSLAYDRATYEQYF
TRBV7-7	TRBJ2-5	-	TRBD2	TGTGCCAGCAGCATAGGGGGACTAGTATTGTCAGAGACCCAGTACTTC	CASSIGGLVLSETQYF
TRBV9	TRBJ2-7	-	-	TGTGCCAGCAGCGTAGGAGGAGTTTCCTGGGAGCAGTACTTC	CASSVGGVSWEQYF
TRBV4-2	TRBJ1-3	-	-	TGTGCCAGCAGCCAAGAACCCCGAGGCTCTGGAAACACCATATATTTT	CASSQEPRGSGNTIYF
TRBV19	TRBJ1-2	-	TRBD1	TGTGCCAGTACCGGACAGGGGGACTATGGCTACACCTTC	CASTGQGDYGYTF
TRBV5-1	TRBJ2-1	once	-	TGCGCCAGCAGATGGGCGGCGGACGAGCAGTTCTTC	CASRWAADEQFF
TRBV19	TRBJ1-5	-	-	TGTGCCAGTAGTTCGCCACCGGGACTCAAGACGAGCAATCAGCCCCAGCATTTT	CASSSPPGLKTSNQPQHF